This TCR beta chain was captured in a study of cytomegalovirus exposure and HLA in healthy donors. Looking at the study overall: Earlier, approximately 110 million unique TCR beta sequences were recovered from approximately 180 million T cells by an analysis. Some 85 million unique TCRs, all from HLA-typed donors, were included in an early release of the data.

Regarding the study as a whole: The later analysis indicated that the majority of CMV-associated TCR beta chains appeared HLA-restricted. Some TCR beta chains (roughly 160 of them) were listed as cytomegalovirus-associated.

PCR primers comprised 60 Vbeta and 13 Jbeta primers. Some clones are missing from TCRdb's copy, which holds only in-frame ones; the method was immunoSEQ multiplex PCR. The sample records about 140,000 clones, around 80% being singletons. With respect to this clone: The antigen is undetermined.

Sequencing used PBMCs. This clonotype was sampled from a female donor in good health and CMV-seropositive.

CDR3 DNA sequence: TGTGCCAGCAGCTTGGGGGGACAGGGGGCTGGAAACACCATATATTTT. It translates to CASSLGGQGAGNTIYF. V is TRBV5-4 and J is TRBJ1-3, with 11 bases aligning to TRBD1. CDR3 length: 16 residues. Per germline, CDR1 SGHNT and CDR2 YYREEE (reference sequence). V shed 0 bases, J shed 2 bases, and the junction held 1 base outside the gene matches.